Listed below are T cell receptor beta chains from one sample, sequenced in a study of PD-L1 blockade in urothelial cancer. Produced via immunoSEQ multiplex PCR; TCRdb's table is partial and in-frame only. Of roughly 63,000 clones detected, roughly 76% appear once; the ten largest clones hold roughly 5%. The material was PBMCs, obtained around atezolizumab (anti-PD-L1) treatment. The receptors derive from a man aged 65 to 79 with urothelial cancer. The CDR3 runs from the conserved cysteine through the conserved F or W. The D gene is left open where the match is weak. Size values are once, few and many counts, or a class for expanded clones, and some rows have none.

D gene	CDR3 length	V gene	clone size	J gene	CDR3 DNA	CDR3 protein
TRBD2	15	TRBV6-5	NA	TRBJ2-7	TGTGCCAGCAGTCAGACTAGCGGAAGCTCCTACGAGCAGTACTTC	CASSQTSGSSYEQYF
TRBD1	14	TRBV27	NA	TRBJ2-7	TGTGCCAGCACCCCTGGGGGCAGGGGGCTCGAGCAGTACTTC	CASTPGGRGLEQYF
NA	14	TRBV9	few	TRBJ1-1	TGTGCCAGCAGCGTAGGTGGGGGGGACACTGAAGCTTTCTTT	CASSVGGGDTEAFF
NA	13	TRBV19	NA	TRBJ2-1	TGTGCCAGTAGTAATCGGGAGAACAATGAGCAGTTCTTC	CASSNRENNEQFF
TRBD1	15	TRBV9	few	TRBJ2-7	TGTGCCAGCAGCCCCACCGGGACAGGGGACTACGAGCAGTACTTC	CASSPTGTGDYEQYF
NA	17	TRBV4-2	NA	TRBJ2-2	TGTGCCAGCAGCCAAGAGGAGCGGCTACCGAACACCGGGGAGCTGTTTTTT	CASSQEERLPNTGELFF
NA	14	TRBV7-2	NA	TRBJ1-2	TGTGCCAGCAGCTTAGATCTCGGCGGCCGGGGCTACACCTTC	CASSLDLGGRGYTF
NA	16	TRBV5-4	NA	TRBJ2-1	TGTGCCAGCAGCTTGGGGGCGCCCGCCGCCTTAAATGAGCAGTTCTTC	CASSLGAPAALNEQFF
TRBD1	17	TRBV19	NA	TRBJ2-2	TGTGCCAGTAGTACCGTTTCCGGGACAGGGGACACCGGGGAGCTGTTTTTT	CASSTVSGTGDTGELFF
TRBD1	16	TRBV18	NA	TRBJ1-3	TGTGCCAGCTCAGAGGGACAGGGTGGATCTGGAAACACCATATATTTT	CASSEGQGGSGNTIYF
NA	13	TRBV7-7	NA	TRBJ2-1	TGTGCTAGCAGCTTTGGGGGCGGGAATGAGCAGTTCTTC	CASSFGGGNEQFF
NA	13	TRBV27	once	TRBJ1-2	TGTGCCAGCACTAATTGGGGAGACTATGGCTACACCTTC	CASTNWGDYGYTF
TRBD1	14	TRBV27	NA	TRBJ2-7	TGTGCCAGCTCGATTCAGGGGGTCCAAAGCGAGCAGTACTTC	CASSIQGVQSEQYF
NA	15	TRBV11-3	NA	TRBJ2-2	TGTGCCAGCAGCCCGGAGGCCACGAGAACCGGGGAGCTGTTTTTT	CASSPEATRTGELFF
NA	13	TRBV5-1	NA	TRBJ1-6	TGCGCCAGCAGCTTTGAGGATAATTCACCCCTCCACTTT	CASSFEDNSPLHF
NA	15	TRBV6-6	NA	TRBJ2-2	TGTGCCAGCAGTTATCTTAGGGGGAGCACCGGGGAGCTGTTTTTT	CASSYLRGSTGELFF
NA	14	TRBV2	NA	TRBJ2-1	TGTGCCAGCAGTGAAAATCAGGTTAGGAATGAGCAGTTCTTC	CASSENQVRNEQFF
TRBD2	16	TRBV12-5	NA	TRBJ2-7	TGTGCTAGTGGTTTTATCCTAGCGGGAGGTCCCTACGAGCAGTACTTC	CASGFILAGGPYEQYF
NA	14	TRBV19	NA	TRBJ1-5	TGTGCCAGTAGTATAGACAGGGTAGGTTGGCCCCAGCATTTT	CASSIDRVGWPQHF
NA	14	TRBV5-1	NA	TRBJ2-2	TGCGCCAGCAGCTTGGGACAGGCCACAGGGGAGCTGTTTTTT	CASSLGQATGELFF
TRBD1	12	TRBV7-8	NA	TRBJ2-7	TGTGCCAGCAGACGCGGACAGGGCGAGCAGTACTTC	CASRRGQGEQYF
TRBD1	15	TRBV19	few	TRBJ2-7	TGTGCCAGTAGTATGGGCCGACAGGGTAGCCACGAGCAGTACTTC	CASSMGRQGSHEQYF
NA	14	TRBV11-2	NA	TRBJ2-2	TGTGCCAGCAACGTCGGGGGAAACACCGGGGAGCTGTTTTTT	CASNVGGNTGELFF
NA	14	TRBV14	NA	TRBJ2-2	TGTGCCAGCAGCCGGTGGCAGGCGGGCGGGGAGCTGTTTTTT	CASSRWQAGGELFF
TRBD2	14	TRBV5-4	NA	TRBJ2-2	TGTGCCAGCACGAGCGGGAGAGACACCGGGGAGCTGTTTTTT	CASTSGRDTGELFF
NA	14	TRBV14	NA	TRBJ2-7	TGTGCCAGCAGCCAACATGTACAGGGTGACGAGCAGTACTTC	CASSQHVQGDEQYF
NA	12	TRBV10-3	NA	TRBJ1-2	TGTGCCATCTTCGCGGGAAACTATGGCTACACCTTC	CAIFAGNYGYTF
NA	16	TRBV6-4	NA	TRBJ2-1	TGTGCCAGCAGGAAGAGTAGTCAGGGGTCGTACAATGAGCAGTTCTTC	CASRKSSQGSYNEQFF
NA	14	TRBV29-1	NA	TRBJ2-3	TGCAGCGTTGAAATGGGACACCGCACAGATACGCAGTATTTT	CSVEMGHRTDTQYF
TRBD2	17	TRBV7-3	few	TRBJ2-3	TGTGCCAGCAGCTTAAGACTAGCGGGAGATAGCACAGATACGCAGTATTTT	CASSLRLAGDSTDTQYF
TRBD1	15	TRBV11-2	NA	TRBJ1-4	TGTGCCAGCAGCCGAACAGGGGAGCCTACTGAAAAACTGTTTTTT	CASSRTGEPTEKLFF
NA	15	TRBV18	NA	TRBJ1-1	TGTGCCAGCTCACCACCGAACAGGCGGAACACTGAAGCTTTCTTT	CASSPPNRRNTEAFF
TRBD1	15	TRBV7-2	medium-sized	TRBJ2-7	TGTGCCAGCAGCTTAGGGACAGGGGACACCTACGAGCAGTACTTC	CASSLGTGDTYEQYF
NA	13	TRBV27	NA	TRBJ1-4	TGTGCCAGCAGCGGGATCACTAATGAAAAACTGTTTTTT	CASSGITNEKLFF
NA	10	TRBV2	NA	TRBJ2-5	TGTGCCAGCAGTCGGGAGACCCAGTACTTC	CASSRETQYF
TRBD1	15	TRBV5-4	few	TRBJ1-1	TGTGCCAGCAGCGGGGACAGGGCTATTAACACTGAAGCTTTCTTT	CASSGDRAINTEAFF
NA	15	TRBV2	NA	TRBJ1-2	TGTGCCAGCAGTGACTCGCTGGGCTCCAGCTATGGCTACACCTTC	CASSDSLGSSYGYTF
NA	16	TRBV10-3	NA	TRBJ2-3	TGTGCCACCCAGGGTGAGCGGGTGCGAAGCACAGATACGCAGTATTTT	CATQGERVRSTDTQYF
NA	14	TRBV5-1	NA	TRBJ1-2	TGCGCCAGCAGCTTGGGTACAGCCAGCTATGGCTACACCTTC	CASSLGTASYGYTF
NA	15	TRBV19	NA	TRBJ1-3	TGTGCCAGTACCCTGAGCGGGGTCTCTGGAAACACCATATATTTT	CASTLSGVSGNTIYF
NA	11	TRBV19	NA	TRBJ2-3	TGTGCCAACACGGGGGCAGATACGCAGTATTTT	CANTGADTQYF